Following are 9 T cell receptor beta chains from one sample sequenced in a study of blood T cell repertoires in COVID-19. The repertoire was sequenced with immunoSEQ multiplex PCR; TCRdb's copy has only in-frame clones and lacks some. The sample yields a few hundred thousand clones, around 90% seen once. Sequencing used PBMCs or T cells enriched from blood (not recorded which). The origin of the receptors is a young man who had recovered from COVID-19.

The V call is TRBV2, the J call TRBJ1-2, with D possibly matching TRBD1 (6 bases). The V gene lost 8 bases and the J gene lost 4 bases, with 14 bases spanning the gap. CDR3 length: 13 residues. The germline V gene has CDR1 SNHLY and CDR2 FYNNEI. The CDR3 region is CASGRDNLYGYTF. CDR3 sequence (DNA): TGTGCCAGCGGTCGGGACAACCTCTATGGCTACACCTTC.

This clone occurred once. V gene TRBV28 combines with J gene TRBJ1-6, with a possible D match to TRBD1 (6 bases). Trimming pared 3 bases from V and 10 bases from J, leaving 19 bases between. CDR1 and CDR2 (germline): MDHEN, SYDVKM. CDR3 length: 16 amino acids. CDR3 DNA: TGTGCCAGCAGTTTGAACGCTGGGGGCGAACGCTCACCCCTCCACTTT. It specifies CASSLNAGGERSPLHF.

The chain has TRBV7-9 and TRBJ2-7; a weak D match, TRBD1 (5 bases). Germline loops: CDR1 SEHNR, CDR2 FQNEAQ (reference sequence). CDR3 length equals 14 residues. V was pared by 6 bases and J by 2 bases, with 14 bases between. The CDR3 region is CASSSTGIPYEQYF. The CDR3 bases are TGTGCCAGCAGTTCCACAGGTATCCCCTACGAGCAGTACTTC.

The CDR3 reads CAISEPGGPNEQFF. CDR3 bases: TGTGCCATCAGTGAACCGGGAGGGCCGAATGAGCAGTTCTTC. This chain joins TRBV10-3 and TRBJ2-1; 8 bases are a match to TRBD2. The CDR3 has 14 residues. The germline V gene has CDR1 ENHRY and CDR2 SYGVKD. Germline trimming cut 3 bases from V and 7 bases from J; bases unmatched to any gene: 5.

V usage is TRBV11-1 and J usage is TRBJ2-7; D unclear. Germline V lookup: CDR1 SGHAT, CDR2 FQDESV (reference sequence). The CDR3 spans 16 residues. Trimming removed 0 bases from V and 0 bases from J, with 12 bases in between. CDR3 in amino acids: CASSLAQNSYSYEQYF. DNA of the CDR3: TGTGCCAGCAGCTTAGCGCAAAACAGTTACTCCTACGAGCAGTACTTC.

This rearrangement joins TRBV19 to TRBJ1-1, with TRBD1 matching over 10 bases. Germline V gives CDR1 LNHDA, CDR2 SQIVND (reference sequence). V shed 8 bases and J 3 bases; nucleotides not matched to a gene: 6. The CDR3 runs to 14 residues. For the CDR3, the DNA is TGTGCCAGTGAATTGACAGGGGGCTACACTGAAGCTTTCTTT. Translating gives CASELTGGYTEAFF.

The chain links TRBV12-3 or TRBV12-4 to TRBJ2-7; D perhaps matches TRBD2 (6 bases). The CDR3 spans 13 residues. Trimming left V 5 bases short and J 2 bases short, with 10 bases between. CDR3 protein: CASSGRGTYEQYF. The CDR3, as DNA: TGTGCCAGCAGTGGACGGGGGACCTACGAGCAGTACTTC.

The J gene is TRBJ1-6, the V gene TRBV3-1 (or the pseudogene TRBV3-2); D is undetermined. Germline V gene data show CDR1 as LGHDT and CDR2 as YNNKEL (reference sequence). Trimming removed 1 base from V and 0 bases from J, with 10 bases in between. This CDR3 has 17 residues. The CDR3 here is CASSQVVGSSYNSPLHF. The CDR3, as DNA: TGTGCCAGCAGCCAAGTTGTCGGGAGCTCCTATAATTCACCCCTCCACTTT.

CDR3 sequence reads: CASSGSLGTSGQETQYF. CDR3 nucleotide sequence: TGTGCCAGCAGTGGCTCTTTGGGGACTAGCGGCCAAGAGACCCAGTACTTC. V usage is TRBV2 and J usage is TRBJ2-5; 11 positions agree with TRBD2. The CDR3 spans 17 residues. Germline-derived CDR1 and CDR2 are SNHLY and FYNNEI. Germline trimming cut 4 bases from V and 1 base from J; bases unmatched to any gene: 8.